These T cell receptor beta chains were read from a single sample in a study of OX40 agonist ivuxolimab in advanced cancers. TCRdb's table, derived via immunoSEQ multiplex PCR, lists solely in-frame clones and lacks some. The sample holds about 20,000 clones, approximately 83% seen once. Source: CD4+ or CD8+ T cells sorted from blood, taken in a trial of the OX40 agonist ivuxolimab. All receptors come from an adult with an advanced solid tumor such as melanoma, head and neck, liver or kidney cancer. Both conserved end residues are part of each CDR3. The order of the fields is V gene, CDR3 length, CDR3 protein.

v_call: TRBV25-1
cdr3_length: 12
cdr3_aa: CASSSGTDTQYF

v_call: TRBV27
cdr3_length: 16
cdr3_aa: CASSISGRTSTDTQYF

v_call: TRBV7-2
cdr3_length: 15
cdr3_aa: CASSLAGQVSGEQYF

v_call: TRBV5-1
cdr3_length: 18
cdr3_aa: CASSPDRFHPYSNQPQHF

v_call: TRBV4-3
cdr3_length: 17
cdr3_aa: CASSQDTWAGRRLEQFF

v_call: TRBV18
cdr3_length: 14
cdr3_aa: CASSPLGLQETQYF

v_call: TRBV5-1
cdr3_length: 16
cdr3_aa: CASRYPETSVNNEQFF

v_call: TRBV7-8
cdr3_length: 14
cdr3_aa: CASSLEVSYNEQFF

v_call: TRBV4-3
cdr3_length: 18
cdr3_aa: CASSQEWSRGLSNEKLFF

v_call: TRBV7-8
cdr3_length: 14
cdr3_aa: CASSPLPGAYEQYF

v_call: TRBV7-3
cdr3_length: 16
cdr3_aa: CASSLGGLGTYNEQFF

v_call: TRBV15
cdr3_length: 13
cdr3_aa: CATSRGFTYEQYF

v_call: TRBV11-2
cdr3_length: 14
cdr3_aa: CASSLRGGAYEQYF

v_call: TRBV7-9
cdr3_length: 13
cdr3_aa: CASTRGEAYEQYF

v_call: TRBV18
cdr3_length: 13
cdr3_aa: CASSPLNNQPQHF

v_call: TRBV5-8
cdr3_length: 16
cdr3_aa: CASSFGSGVGTDTQYF

v_call: TRBV6-6
cdr3_length: 15
cdr3_aa: CASSYTQQGVNEAFF

v_call: TRBV10-3
cdr3_length: 13
cdr3_aa: CAISEDRLVEQYF

v_call: TRBV5-1
cdr3_length: 16
cdr3_aa: CASKRSTGENPYEQYF

v_call: TRBV7-9
cdr3_length: 13
cdr3_aa: CASSSLALGQAFF

v_call: TRBV9
cdr3_length: 14
cdr3_aa: CASSVQFLNEKLFF

v_call: TRBV7-9
cdr3_length: 18
cdr3_aa: CASSLVGGSLFSGNTIYF

v_call: TRBV5-1
cdr3_length: 14
cdr3_aa: CASSPGQGTDTQYF

v_call: TRBV4-1
cdr3_length: 15
cdr3_aa: CASSQETGGIQPQHF

v_call: TRBV27
cdr3_length: 14
cdr3_aa: CATARQGTLWGYTF

v_call: TRBV2
cdr3_length: 11
cdr3_aa: CASREEDEQYF

v_call: TRBV5-1
cdr3_length: 15
cdr3_aa: CASSLDGYSNQPQHF

v_call: TRBV11-3
cdr3_length: 14
cdr3_aa: CASTLGTDQETQYF

v_call: TRBV19
cdr3_length: 13
cdr3_aa: CASTGYMNTEAFF

v_call: TRBV5-1
cdr3_length: 14
cdr3_aa: CASSLDYRGNEQFF

v_call: TRBV5-1
cdr3_length: 16
cdr3_aa: CASSLEVLGLGEKLFF

v_call: TRBV7-8
cdr3_length: 11
cdr3_aa: CASGKQGELFF

v_call: TRBV7-2
cdr3_length: 17
cdr3_aa: CASSQRIAGSGRETQYF

v_call: TRBV6-6
cdr3_length: 14
cdr3_aa: CASSRDFWADTQYF

v_call: TRBV6-5
cdr3_length: 13
cdr3_aa: CASSYSGDSEAFF

v_call: TRBV7-6
cdr3_length: 15
cdr3_aa: CASSSPPTSGYEQYF

v_call: TRBV11-1
cdr3_length: 18
cdr3_aa: CASSPRTSGIGGIDEQFF

v_call: TRBV4-3
cdr3_length: 11
cdr3_aa: CASSRDTEAFF

v_call: TRBV7-6
cdr3_length: 12
cdr3_aa: CASSVSSYEQYF

v_call: TRBV7-2
cdr3_length: 14
cdr3_aa: CASSSGLGGGTQYF

v_call: TRBV18
cdr3_length: 15
cdr3_aa: CASSPPWGRATEAFF

v_call: TRBV19
cdr3_length: 15
cdr3_aa: CASNRELRGGTEAFF